The 32 T cell receptor beta chains reported below all come from one sample, sequenced in a study of blood T cell repertoires in COVID-19. The assay was immunoSEQ multiplex PCR, and TCRdb's table has in-frame clones only and misses some. Among about 99,000 clones listed, roughly 80% were seen once. Sample: peripheral blood. The receptors were gathered from a human donor in a cohort sampled during active COVID-19.

This chain connects TRBV7-9 to TRBJ2-2; D perhaps matches TRBD2 (6 bases). The CDR3 length is 16 residues. CDR1 is SEHNR, CDR2 FQNEAQ, per germline (reference sequence). The V end lost 6 bases, the J end lost 0 bases, and 14 bases lay between the germline ends. In DNA form, the CDR3 reads TGTGCCAGCAGTCGAACCGGGACTTCGAACACCGGGGAGCTGTTTTTT. Its protein is CASSRTGTSNTGELFF.

This chain uses TRBV27 with TRBJ2-7, with a possible D match to TRBD1 (5 bases). This CDR3 has 15 amino acids. The V end lost 5 bases, the J end lost 5 bases, and 19 bases lay between the germline ends. Germline V gene sequence: CDR1 MNHEY, CDR2 SMNVEV (reference sequence). The CDR3 here is CASSGRVASWDEQYF. The CDR3 DNA follows: TGTGCCAGCAGTGGCAGGGTTGCAAGTTGGGACGAGCAGTACTTC.

The chain combines TRBV6-1 with TRBJ1-2; TRBD1 matches at 7 bases. The CDR3 consists of 14 residues. From germline, CDR1 is MNHNS and CDR2 SASEGT. V dropped 2 bases and J dropped 2; count of bases not matched to a gene: 2. The CDR3 loop is CASSELTGNYGYTF. The CDR3 bases are TGTGCCAGCAGTGAATTGACAGGGAACTATGGCTACACCTTC.

The CDR3 DNA reads TGTGCCAGCAGCGCGGGGGACAGACCCTTTGGGACTGAAGCTTTCTTT. Translation: CASSAGDRPFGTEAFF. J is TRBJ1-1 and V is TRBV9; the match to TRBD1 covers 7 bases. The CDR3 extends over 16 amino acids. V lost 3 bases, J lost 5 bases, and 13 bases stayed unmatched. Germline CDR1 reads SGDLS; CDR2 reads YYNGEE.

V usage is TRBV6-5 and J usage is TRBJ1-6; D might be TRBD1 (6 bases). Trimming pared 6 bases from V and 5 bases from J, leaving 11 bases between. The CDR3 consists of 14 residues. Germline V gives CDR1 MNHEY, CDR2 SVGAGI. The CDR3 bases are TGTGCCAGCAGATCACAGGGAGATAATTCACCCCTCCACTTT. Translation gives CASRSQGDNSPLHF.

V and J are TRBV6-2 or TRBV6-3 and TRBJ2-7; a weak D match, TRBD2 (5 bases). Trimming left V 2 bases short and J 6 bases short, with 17 bases between. Germline CDR1 and CDR2: MNHEY and SVGEGT. The length of the CDR3 is 15 residues. DNA for the CDR3: TGTGCCAGCAGTTACCTCGGGAACCCCCCTCGCGAGCAGTACTTC. Protein sequence: CASSYLGNPPREQYF.

This clone occurred once. The rearrangement uses TRBV4-3 and TRBJ2-6, with a possible D match to TRBD2 (6 bases). V lost 0 bases and J 4 bases, leaving 16 bases between the germline ends. Germline assignment: CDR1 LGHNA and CDR2 YSLEER. CDR3 length: 18 residues. CDR3 sequence (DNA): TGCGCCAGCAGCCAAGATCTCGGCGGGGCCTCCGGGGCCAACGTCCTGACTTTC. This codes for CASSQDLGGASGANVLTF.

The CDR3 region is CASSQGQDRTEAFF. CDR3 DNA: TGTGCCAGCTCACAGGGACAGGACCGCACTGAAGCTTTCTTT. The J gene is TRBJ1-1, the V gene TRBV18, with 8 bases that match TRBD1. The ends lost 4 bases at V and 4 bases at J; junction bases unmatched: 5. The CDR3 totals 14 residues. Germline lookup yields CDR1 KGHSH and CDR2 LQKENI. Full variable domain (rest looked up from reference TRBV18 and TRBJ1-1): NAGVMQNPRHLVRRRGQEARLRCSPMKGHSHVYWYRQLPEEGLKFMVYLQKENIIDESGMPKERFSAEFPKEGPSILRIQQVVRGDSAAYFCASSQGQDRTEAFFGQGTRLTVV.

V and J are TRBV6-2 or TRBV6-3 and TRBJ2-2; a possible D gene is TRBD1 (6 bases). The CDR3 has 14 amino acids. Germline values: CDR1 MNHEY, CDR2 SVGEGT. V dropped 4 bases and J dropped 6 bases, with 12 bases sitting between them. Here the CDR3 reads CASSSLPGAGELFF. DNA for the CDR3: TGTGCCAGCAGTTCCCTTCCAGGGGCCGGGGAGCTGTTTTTT.

The DNA for the CDR3 is TGCGCCAGCAGCTTTGACGGGACAGTCAACACTGAAGCTTTCTTT. This encodes CASSFDGTVNTEAFF. The V and J genes are TRBV5-1 and TRBJ1-1; 7 bases line up with TRBD1. The junction had 6 bases not matched to a gene; V was cut back by 2 bases and J by 2 bases. The CDR3 runs 15 residues. CDR1 and CDR2 (germline): SGHRS, YFSETQ. The full variable domain, with the rest looked up from reference TRBV5-1 and TRBJ1-1, is KAGVTQTPRYLIKTRGQQVTLSCSPISGHRSVSWYQQTPGQGLQFLFEYFSETQRNKGNFPGRFSGRQFSNSRSEMNVSTLELGDSALYLCASSFDGTVNTEAFFGQGTRLTVV.

The chain couples TRBV6-1 to TRBJ1-5; no clear D gene. Deletions cut 0 bases from V and 3 bases from J, with 9 bases between. The CDR3 consists of 15 residues. From germline, CDR1 is MNHNS and CDR2 SASEGT. The CDR3 DNA reads as TGTGCCAGCAGTGAAGCTGTTAACTACAATCAGCCCCAGCATTTT. It is translated as CASSEAVNYNQPQHF.

The CDR3 protein is CASSLAVRTSGNTIYF. The CDR3 nucleotides read TGTGCCAGCAGCTTAGCGGTGCGAACCTCTGGAAACACCATATATTTT. V is TRBV7-8 and J is TRBJ1-3, with D unclear. V shed 0 bases and J shed 0 bases, with 9 bases lying between them. The germline CDR1 and CDR2 sequences are SGHVS and FQNEAQ. The CDR3 spans 16 residues.

The chain joins TRBV5-1 to TRBJ2-1, with TRBD1 matching 8 bases. V trimming: 4 bases; J trimming: 2 bases; junction bases outside the gene matches: 8. This CDR3 is 16 amino acids long. CDR1 is SGHRS and CDR2 is YFSETQ in the germline V gene. CDR3 DNA sequence: TGCGCCAGCAGCCCAGCGGACAGGGCAACCTACAATGAGCAGTTCTTC. Amino acid sequence: CASSPADRATYNEQFF.

This rearrangement joins TRBV30 to TRBJ1-1; D ambiguous. The length of the CDR3 is 13 residues. Germline V gives CDR1 GTSNPN, CDR2 SVGIG (reference sequence). V was clipped by 1 base and J by 1 base, with 7 bases between them. The CDR3 spells CAWSGSKNTEAFF. CDR3 nucleotide sequence: TGTGCCTGGAGTGGGTCTAAGAACACTGAAGCTTTCTTT.

This rearrangement joins TRBV5-4 to TRBJ2-5; a weak D match, TRBD2 (5 bases). Trimming left V 3 bases short and J 2 bases short, with 14 bases between. The CDR3 extends over 15 amino acids. Germline V gives CDR1 SGHNT, CDR2 YYREEE (reference sequence). CDR3 in amino acids: CASSSLKDLQETQYF. CDR3 coding DNA: TGTGCCAGCAGCTCCCTAAAGGACTTACAAGAGACCCAGTACTTC. The entire variable domain, with the rest obtained from reference TRBV5-4 and TRBJ2-5, is as follows: ETGVTQSPTHLIKTRGQQVTLRCSSQSGHNTVSWYQQALGQGPQFIFQYYREEENGRGNFPPRFSGLQFPNYSSELNVNALELDDSALYLCASSSLKDLQETQYFGPGTRLLVL.

The count of this clone is one. The chain combines TRBV7-3 with TRBJ2-7; 8 nucleotides line up with TRBD1. Trimming at V came to 5 bases and at J to 1 base, leaving 13 bases not matched to a gene. Germline V CDR1 and CDR2: SGHTA, FQGTGA. The CDR3 sequence is 17 residues long. DNA of the CDR3: TGTGCCAGCAGCGTATCTCCGGGACAGGTAAGTTCCTACGAGCAGTACTTC. This sequence encodes CASSVSPGQVSSYEQYF.

The chain links TRBV27 to TRBJ1-6, with D tentatively TRBD1 (6 bases). V was pared by 2 bases and J by 0 bases, with 8 bases between. Germline values: CDR1 MNHEY, CDR2 SMNVEV (reference sequence). This CDR3 spans 16 amino acids. DNA for the CDR3: TGTGCCAGCAGTTTAGGACAGAGCTCCTATAATTCACCCCTCCACTTT. Translation gives CASSLGQSSYNSPLHF.

This clone came up a few times. The CDR3 protein is CASSLSGTQYNEQFF. CDR3 coding DNA: TGTGCCAGCAGTTTATCAGGGACACAGTACAATGAGCAGTTCTTC. The chain recombines TRBV27 with TRBJ2-1; tentatively, D is TRBD1 (6 bases). Germline values: CDR1 MNHEY, CDR2 SMNVEV (reference sequence). The V end lost 0 bases, the J end lost 4 bases, and 10 bases lay between the germline ends. The CDR3 has 15 residues.

This chain joins TRBV13 and TRBJ1-1; TRBD1 is a possible D gene (5 bases). The CDR3 length is 13 residues. CDR1 and CDR2 (germline): PRHDT, FYEKMQ (reference sequence). V was cut by 4 bases and J by 3 bases, with 9 bases left in between. The DNA for the CDR3 is TGTGCCAGCAGCTGGGGCGGGGACACTGAAGCTTTCTTT. The encoded protein is CASSWGGDTEAFF.

CDR3 in amino acids: CASSQDWTGGYSNQPQHF. CDR3 in DNA: TGCGCCAGCAGCCAAGACTGGACAGGGGGGTATAGCAATCAGCCCCAGCATTTT. The chain links TRBV4-1 to TRBJ1-5, with 10 bases fitting TRBD1. J lost 0 bases, V lost 0 bases, and 5 bases had no gene match. The CDR3 runs 18 residues. Germline CDR1 and CDR2: MGHRA and YSYEKL.

The chain couples TRBV27 to TRBJ2-3; the match to TRBD1 covers 8 bases. Unmatched junction bases numbered 14, after V lost 6 bases and J lost 0 bases. Per the germline V gene, CDR1 is MNHEY and CDR2 is SMNVEV (reference sequence). The CDR3 extends over 18 amino acids. CDR3 protein: CASSRPRGLLSSTDTQYF. DNA for the CDR3: TGTGCCAGCAGCCGTCCCAGGGGGCTCCTATCTAGCACAGATACGCAGTATTTT.

The V call is TRBV12-3 or TRBV12-4, the J call TRBJ1-5; D uncertain. The CDR3 covers 12 residues. With 1 base removed from V and 6 bases from J, the gap between germline ends came to 4 bases. In DNA, the CDR3 is TGTGCCAGCAGTTTAGGCGTTCAGCCCCAGCATTTT. Residues: CASSLGVQPQHF.

The gene calls are TRBV4-2 and TRBJ1-4; D is uncertain. The germline CDR1 and CDR2 sequences are LGHNA and YNFKEQ. The V and J ends lost 4 bases and 15 bases respectively, with 24 bases between them. CDR3 length equals 15 residues. Here the CDR3 reads CASSPPKNILEKMFF. The CDR3 DNA reads TGTGCCAGCAGCCCTCCCAAAAACATCCTAGAAAAGATGTTTTTT.

This chain joins TRBV4-3 and TRBJ1-3; D remains ambiguous. With 0 bases removed from V and 0 bases from J, the gap between germline ends came to 12 bases. Germline V gene lookup returns CDR1 LGHNA and CDR2 YSLEER. This CDR3 has 17 residues. The CDR3: CASSQEAGVYSGNTIYF. DNA for the CDR3: TGCGCCAGCAGCCAAGAGGCCGGAGTTTACTCTGGAAACACCATATATTTT.

The rearrangement uses TRBV19 and TRBJ1-1; perhaps TRBD1 as D (6 bases). Germline CDR1 and CDR2: LNHDA and SQIVND (reference sequence). The CDR3 spans 17 residues. With 4 bases removed from V and 2 bases from J, the gap between germline ends came to 20 bases. The chain's CDR3 is CASSKPGTGNRNTEAFF. CDR3 sequence (DNA): TGTGCCAGTAGTAAACCCGGCACAGGGAATCGCAACACTGAAGCTTTCTTT.

This clone was recorded a few times. This rearrangement joins TRBV15 to TRBJ1-4; maybe TRBD1 (6 bases). Trimming left V 2 bases short and J 0 bases short, with 7 bases between. Germline CDR1 is LNHNV and CDR2 is YYDKDF (reference sequence). The CDR3 sequence is 15 residues long. CDR3 sequence reads: CATSRPGATNEKLFF. CDR3 coding DNA: TGTGCCACCAGCAGACCAGGGGCAACTAATGAAAAACTGTTTTTT.

A few counts support this clone. The J gene is TRBJ1-1, the V gene TRBV5-1; TRBD1 might be the D (6 bases). There are 15 residues in the CDR3. The germline gives CDR1 SGHRS, CDR2 YFSETQ. V shed 0 bases and J shed 4 bases, with 13 bases lying between them. In nucleotides, the CDR3 is TGCGCCAGCAGCTTGGAGGGGCAGGGGACCACTGAAGCTTTCTTT. It specifies CASSLEGQGTTEAFF.

CDR3 sequence: CASTGTGYEQYF. The CDR3 bases are TGTGCCAGTACCGGGACAGGCTACGAGCAGTACTTC. The rearrangement uses TRBV25-1 and TRBJ2-7, with 8 positions matching TRBD1. Germline assignment: CDR1 MGHDK and CDR2 SYGVNS. The CDR3 has 12 amino acids. J gave up 3 bases and V 9 bases, and 4 bases lay outside the gene matches.

The genes are TRBV19 and TRBJ1-5; D might be TRBD1 (5 bases). Germline V gives CDR1 LNHDA, CDR2 SQIVND (reference sequence). Trimming took 5 bases from V and 6 from J, leaving 8 bases between them. The CDR3 length is 12 residues. CDR3 amino acids: CASSPRAQPQHF. CDR3 sequence (DNA): TGTGCCAGTAGTCCCAGGGCTCAGCCCCAGCATTTT.

The rearrangement links TRBV27 to TRBJ1-2; 7 bases line up with TRBD1. This CDR3 is built from 14 residues. Germline V gene data show CDR1 as MNHEY and CDR2 as SMNVEV (reference sequence). Trimming at V came to 5 bases and at J to 5 bases, leaving 8 bases not matched to a gene. The CDR3, as DNA: TGTGCCAGCAGTGCACAGGGGCGGAGGTATGGCTACACCTTC. Its translation is CASSAQGRRYGYTF.

This chain uses TRBV15 with TRBJ1-2; the D gene is possibly TRBD1 (6 bases). Germline V gives CDR1 LNHNV, CDR2 YYDKDF (reference sequence). Trimming left V 5 bases short and J 1 base short, with 20 bases between. This CDR3 contains 17 residues. CDR3 bases: TGTGCCACCAGCTCTCCGTATGGGGCAGGGGTTAACTATGGCTACACCTTC. Its protein is CATSSPYGAGVNYGYTF.

This rearrangement joins TRBV15 to TRBJ2-5, with 10 bases that match TRBD2. Germline trimming cut 0 bases from V and 4 bases from J; bases unmatched to any gene: 11. The CDR3 runs to 18 residues. Germline lookup yields CDR1 LNHNV and CDR2 YYDKDF (reference sequence). CDR3 sequence: CATSRDLGAGGVRETQYF. CDR3 in DNA: TGTGCCACCAGCAGAGATCTGGGAGCGGGGGGGGTTAGAGAGACCCAGTACTTC.